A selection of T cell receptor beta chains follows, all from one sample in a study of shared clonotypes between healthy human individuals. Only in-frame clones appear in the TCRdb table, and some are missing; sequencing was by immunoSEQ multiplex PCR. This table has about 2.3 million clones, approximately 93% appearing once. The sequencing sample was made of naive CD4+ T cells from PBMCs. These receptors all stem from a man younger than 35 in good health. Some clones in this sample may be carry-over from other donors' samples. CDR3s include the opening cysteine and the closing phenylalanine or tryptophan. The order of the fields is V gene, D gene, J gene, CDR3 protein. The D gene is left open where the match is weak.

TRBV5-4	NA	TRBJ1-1	CASSLPQANTEAFF
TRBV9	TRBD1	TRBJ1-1	CASIPDREWSTEAFF
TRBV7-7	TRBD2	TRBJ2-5	CASSRAGGPQETQYF
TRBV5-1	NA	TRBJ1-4	CASSLGAGVNEKLFF
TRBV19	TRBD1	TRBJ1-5	CASTTRTGGQPQHF
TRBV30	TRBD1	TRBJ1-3	CAWSAGGSGNTIYF
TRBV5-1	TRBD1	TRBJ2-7	CASSILDRGHEQYF
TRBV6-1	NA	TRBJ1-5	CASKRQGHNQPQHF
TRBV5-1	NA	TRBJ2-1	CASSLLPGVTNEQFF
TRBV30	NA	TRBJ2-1	CALPRGARDEQFF
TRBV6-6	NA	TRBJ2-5	CASDGGAGKETQYF
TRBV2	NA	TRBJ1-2	CASSGRDHGYTF
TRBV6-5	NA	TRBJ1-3	CASTDSGNTIYF
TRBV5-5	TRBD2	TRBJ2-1	CASSLNAPAGGRGEQFF
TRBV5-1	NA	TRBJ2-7	CASSLGGRAYEQYF
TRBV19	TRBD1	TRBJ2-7	CASSMLGQGTYEQYF
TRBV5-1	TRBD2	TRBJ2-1	CASSLGASGYNEQFF
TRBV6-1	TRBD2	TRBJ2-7	CASSRLAGGWFEQYF
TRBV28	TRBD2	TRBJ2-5	CASSLVSVGGETQYF
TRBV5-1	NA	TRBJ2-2	CASSQEGGGELFF
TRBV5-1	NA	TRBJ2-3	CASMGVAGSDTQYF
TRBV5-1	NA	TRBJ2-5	CASSLGQQYQETQYF
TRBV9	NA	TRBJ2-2	CASTIRGYGGELFF
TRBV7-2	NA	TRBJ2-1	CASCQAPILNEQFF
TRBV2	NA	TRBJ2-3	CASRDSLLVNTQYF
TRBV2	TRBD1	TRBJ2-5	CASTGDRVETQYF
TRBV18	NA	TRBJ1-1	CASSPSYDPNTEAFF
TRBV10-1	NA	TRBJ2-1	CASSESLASEQFF
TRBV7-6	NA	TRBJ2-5	CAQEETQYF
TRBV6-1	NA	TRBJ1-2	CASVMDPNYGYTF
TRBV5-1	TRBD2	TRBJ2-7	CASSGGTSGAPYEQYF
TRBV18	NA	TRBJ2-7	CASCQGGYDEQYF
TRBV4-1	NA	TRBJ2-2	CASSRNRERNTGELFF
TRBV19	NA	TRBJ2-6	CASSPGLSGANVLTF
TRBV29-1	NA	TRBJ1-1	CSVEVVVNTEAFF
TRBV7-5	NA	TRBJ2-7	CVRSLAARPRLAGESSYEQYF
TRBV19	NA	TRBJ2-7	CASSINRGGSYEQYF
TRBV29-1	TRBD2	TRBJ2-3	CSVGGRYTDTQYF
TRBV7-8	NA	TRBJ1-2	CASSLGGGTGYGYTF
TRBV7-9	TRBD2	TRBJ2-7	CASSLRAGGPYEQYF